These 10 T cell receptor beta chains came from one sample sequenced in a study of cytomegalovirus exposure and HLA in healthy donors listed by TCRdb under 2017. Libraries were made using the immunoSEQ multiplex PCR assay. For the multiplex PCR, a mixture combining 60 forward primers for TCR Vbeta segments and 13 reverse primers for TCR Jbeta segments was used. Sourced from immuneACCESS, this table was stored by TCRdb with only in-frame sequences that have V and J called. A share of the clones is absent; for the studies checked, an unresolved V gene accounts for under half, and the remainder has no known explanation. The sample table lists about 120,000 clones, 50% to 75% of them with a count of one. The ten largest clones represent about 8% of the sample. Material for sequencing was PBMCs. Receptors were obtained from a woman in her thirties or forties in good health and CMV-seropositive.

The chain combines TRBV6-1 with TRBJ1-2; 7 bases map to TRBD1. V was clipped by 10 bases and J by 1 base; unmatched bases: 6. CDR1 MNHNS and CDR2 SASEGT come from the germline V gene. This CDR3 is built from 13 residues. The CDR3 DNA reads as TGTGCCATCACAGGGGTCCTTAACTATGGCTACACCTTC. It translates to CAITGVLNYGYTF.

The CDR3 bases are TGTGCCAGCACCTACGTCCTCGAGACCCAGTACTTC. It specifies CASTYVLETQYF. V and J are TRBV27 and TRBJ2-5; D is unclear. CDR3 length: 12 amino acids. The V and J ends lost 7 bases and 5 bases respectively, with 11 bases between them. CDR1 and CDR2 (germline): MNHEY, SMNVEV (reference sequence).

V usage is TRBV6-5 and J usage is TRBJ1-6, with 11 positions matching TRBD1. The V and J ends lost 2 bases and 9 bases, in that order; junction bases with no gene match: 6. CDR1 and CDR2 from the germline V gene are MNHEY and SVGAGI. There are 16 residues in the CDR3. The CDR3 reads CASSYKSGTGGSPLHF. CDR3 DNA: TGTGCCAGCAGTTACAAATCGGGGACAGGGGGTTCACCCCTCCACTTT.

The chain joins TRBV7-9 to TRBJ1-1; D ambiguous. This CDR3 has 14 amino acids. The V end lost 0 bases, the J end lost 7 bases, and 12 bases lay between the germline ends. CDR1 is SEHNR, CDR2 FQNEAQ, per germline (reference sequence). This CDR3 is CASSLAGGGHEAFF. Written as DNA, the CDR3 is TGTGCCAGCAGCTTAGCGGGAGGAGGGCATGAAGCTTTCTTT.

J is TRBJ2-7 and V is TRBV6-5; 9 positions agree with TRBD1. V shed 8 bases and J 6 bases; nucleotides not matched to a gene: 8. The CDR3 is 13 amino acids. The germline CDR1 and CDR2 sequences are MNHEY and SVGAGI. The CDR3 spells CASLGQGTGEQYF. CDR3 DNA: TGTGCCAGCCTTGGACAGGGGACGGGCGAGCAGTACTTC.

The CDR3 sequence is CASSPSRTSSYEQYF. In nucleotides, the CDR3 is TGTGCCAGCAGCCCCTCAAGGACTAGCAGTTACGAGCAGTACTTC. This chain joins TRBV7-3 and TRBJ2-7, with 8 positions matching TRBD2. This CDR3 contains 15 residues. Per the germline V gene, CDR1 is SGHTA and CDR2 is FQGTGA. V trimming: 5 bases; J trimming: 4 bases; junction bases outside the gene matches: 10.

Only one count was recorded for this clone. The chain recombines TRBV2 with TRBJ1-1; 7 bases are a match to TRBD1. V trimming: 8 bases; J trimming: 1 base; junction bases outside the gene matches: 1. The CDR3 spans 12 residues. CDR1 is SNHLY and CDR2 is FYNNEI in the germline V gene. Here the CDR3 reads CASRQGNTEAFF. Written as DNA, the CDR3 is TGTGCCAGCCGACAGGGGAACACTGAAGCTTTCTTT.

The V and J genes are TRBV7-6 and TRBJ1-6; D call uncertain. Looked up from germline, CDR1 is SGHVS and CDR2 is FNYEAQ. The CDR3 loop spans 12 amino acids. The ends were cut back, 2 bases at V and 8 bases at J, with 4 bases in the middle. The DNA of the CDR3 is TGTGCCAGCAGCTTAACAGATTCACCCCTCCACTTT. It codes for CASSLTDSPLHF.

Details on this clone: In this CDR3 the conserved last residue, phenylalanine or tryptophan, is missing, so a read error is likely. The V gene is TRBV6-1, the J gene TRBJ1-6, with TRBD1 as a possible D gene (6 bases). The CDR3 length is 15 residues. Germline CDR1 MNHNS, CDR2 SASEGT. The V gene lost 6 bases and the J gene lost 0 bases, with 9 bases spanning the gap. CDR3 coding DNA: TGTGCCAGCAGACAGGACAGCTCCTATAATTCACCCCTCCACCTT. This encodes CASRQDSSYNSPLHL.

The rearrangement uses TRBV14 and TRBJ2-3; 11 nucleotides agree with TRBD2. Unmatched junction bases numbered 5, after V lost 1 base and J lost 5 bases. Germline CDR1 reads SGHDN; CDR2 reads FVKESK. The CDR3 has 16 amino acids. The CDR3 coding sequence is TGTGCCAGCAGCCAAGTAGCGGGGGGGCGAGGAGATACGCAGTATTTT. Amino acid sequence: CASSQVAGGRGDTQYF.